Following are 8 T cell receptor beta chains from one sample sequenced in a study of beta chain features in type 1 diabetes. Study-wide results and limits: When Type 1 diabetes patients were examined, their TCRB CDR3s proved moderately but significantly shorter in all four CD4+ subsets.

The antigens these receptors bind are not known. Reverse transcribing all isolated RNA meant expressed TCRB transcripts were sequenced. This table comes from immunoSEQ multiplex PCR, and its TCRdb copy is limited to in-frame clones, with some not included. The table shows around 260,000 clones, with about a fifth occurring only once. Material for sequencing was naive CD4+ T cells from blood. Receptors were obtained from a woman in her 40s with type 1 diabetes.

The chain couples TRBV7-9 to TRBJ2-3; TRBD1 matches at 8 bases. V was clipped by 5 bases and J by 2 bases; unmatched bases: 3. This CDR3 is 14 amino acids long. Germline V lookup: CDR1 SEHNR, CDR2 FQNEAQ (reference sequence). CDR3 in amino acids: CASSTDRDTDTQYF. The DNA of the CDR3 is TGTGCCAGCAGCACGGACAGGGACACAGATACGCAGTATTTT.

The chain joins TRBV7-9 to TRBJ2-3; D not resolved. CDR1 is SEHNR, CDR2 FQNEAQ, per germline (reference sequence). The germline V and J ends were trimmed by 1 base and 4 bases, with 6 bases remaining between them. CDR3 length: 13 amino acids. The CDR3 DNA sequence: TGTGCCAGCAGCTTAGGACTCCCAGATACGCAGTATTTT. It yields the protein CASSLGLPDTQYF.

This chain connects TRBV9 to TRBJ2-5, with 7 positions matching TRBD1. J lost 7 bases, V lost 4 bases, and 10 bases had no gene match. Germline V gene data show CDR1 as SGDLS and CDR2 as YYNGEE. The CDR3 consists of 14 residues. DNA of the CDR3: TGTGCCAGCAGCCCTCGACAGGGAGAGGGGACCCAGTACTTC. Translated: CASSPRQGEGTQYF.

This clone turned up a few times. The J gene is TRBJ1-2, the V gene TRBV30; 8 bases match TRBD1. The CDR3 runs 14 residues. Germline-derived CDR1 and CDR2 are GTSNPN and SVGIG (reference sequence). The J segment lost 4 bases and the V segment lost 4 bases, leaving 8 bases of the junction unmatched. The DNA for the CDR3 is TGTGCCTGGATTAGACAGGGGAACAGCTATGGCTACACCTTC. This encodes CAWIRQGNSYGYTF.

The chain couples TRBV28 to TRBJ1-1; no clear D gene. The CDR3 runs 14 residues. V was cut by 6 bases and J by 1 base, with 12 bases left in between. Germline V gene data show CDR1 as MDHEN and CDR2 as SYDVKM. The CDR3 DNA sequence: TGTGCCAGCAGCTCGGAAAGACAGAACACTGAAGCTTTCTTT. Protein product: CASSSERQNTEAFF.

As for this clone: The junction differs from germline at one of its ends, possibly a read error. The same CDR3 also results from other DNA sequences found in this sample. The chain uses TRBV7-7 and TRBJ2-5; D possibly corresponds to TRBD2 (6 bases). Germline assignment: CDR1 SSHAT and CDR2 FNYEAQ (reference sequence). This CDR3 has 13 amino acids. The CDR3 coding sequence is TGTGCTAGCAGCTGGACCGGAGGGGAGACCCAGTACTTC. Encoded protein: CASSWTGGETQYF.

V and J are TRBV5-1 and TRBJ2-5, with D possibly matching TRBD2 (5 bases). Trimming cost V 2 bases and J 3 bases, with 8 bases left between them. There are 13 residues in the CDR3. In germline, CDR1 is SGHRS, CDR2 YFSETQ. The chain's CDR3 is CASSFDGKETQYF. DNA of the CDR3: TGCGCCAGCAGCTTCGACGGGAAAGAGACCCAGTACTTC.

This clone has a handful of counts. CDR3 DNA: TGTGCCAGCACCAGGGGGGAGACTGAAGCTTTCTTT. Residues: CASTRGETEAFF. The genes are TRBV6-5 and TRBJ1-1, with TRBD1 identical over 7 bases. V lost 7 bases, J lost 5 bases, and 4 bases stayed unmatched. Per the germline V gene, CDR1 is MNHEY and CDR2 is SVGAGI. This CDR3 comprises 12 residues.